This T cell receptor beta chain is from a study of blood T cell repertoires in COVID-19. Produced via immunoSEQ multiplex PCR; TCRdb's table is partial and in-frame only. The table lists nearly 350,000 clones, roughly 90% of them singletons, with approximately 0.93% in the top ten. Germline loops: CDR1 LNHNV, CDR2 YYDKDF (reference sequence). The CDR3 runs 17 residues. Deletions cut 0 bases from V and 5 bases from J, with 17 bases between. Sequencing was done on a sample of PBMCs or T cells enriched from blood (not recorded which). The V call is TRBV15, the J call TRBJ2-1; the D gene is possibly TRBD1 (6 bases). This receptor was identified in a woman aged 25 to 39 who had recovered from COVID-19. For the CDR3, the DNA is TGTGCCACCAGCAGAGACAAGGACAGCGCCGCCCACAATGAGCAGTTCTTC. Translated, it gives CATSRDKDSAAHNEQFF.